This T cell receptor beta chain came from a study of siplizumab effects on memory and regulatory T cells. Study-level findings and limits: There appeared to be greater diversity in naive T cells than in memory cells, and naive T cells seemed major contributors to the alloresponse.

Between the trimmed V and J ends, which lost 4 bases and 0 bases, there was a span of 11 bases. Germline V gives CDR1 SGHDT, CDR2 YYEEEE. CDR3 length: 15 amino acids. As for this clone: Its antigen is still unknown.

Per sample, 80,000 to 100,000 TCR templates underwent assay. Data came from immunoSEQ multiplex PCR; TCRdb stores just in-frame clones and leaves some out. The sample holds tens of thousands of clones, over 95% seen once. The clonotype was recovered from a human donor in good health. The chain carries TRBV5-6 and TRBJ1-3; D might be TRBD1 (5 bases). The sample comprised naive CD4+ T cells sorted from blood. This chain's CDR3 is CASSVGTGSGNTIYF. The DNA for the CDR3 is TGTGCCAGCAGCGTCGGGACGGGCTCTGGAAACACCATATATTTT.